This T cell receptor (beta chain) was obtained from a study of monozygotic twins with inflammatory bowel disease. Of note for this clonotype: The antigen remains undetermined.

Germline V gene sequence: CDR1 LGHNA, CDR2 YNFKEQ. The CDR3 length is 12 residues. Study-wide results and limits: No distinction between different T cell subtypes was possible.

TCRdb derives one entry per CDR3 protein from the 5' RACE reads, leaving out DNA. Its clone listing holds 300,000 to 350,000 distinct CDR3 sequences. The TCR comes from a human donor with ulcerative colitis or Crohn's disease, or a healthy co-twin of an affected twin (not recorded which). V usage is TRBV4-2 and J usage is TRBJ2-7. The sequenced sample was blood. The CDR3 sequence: CASSPASLEQYF.